The text below deals with one TCR beta chain. Its specificity is unknown. Repertoires were generated with immunoSEQ multiplex PCR, while TCRdb's copy carries only in-frame clones and drops some. The data contain approximately 13,000 clones, 70% of them seen just once; the ten biggest clones take up almost 6%. The sample is drawn from a study of T cell repertoires in ileal Crohn's disease. The overall study: About half received postoperative treatment, about ten with thiopurines and 15 to 20 anti-TNF. General study points: Compared with non-smokers, active smokers at surgery showed more clonal expansions. Mucosal expansions were suggested to be mainly CD8 T cells. Endoscopic recurrence occurred in every patient whose clonality exceeded 26.8%.

Sequenced: ileal tissue. The receptor was isolated from an adult with Crohn's disease.

CDR3 region: CASSSAGGTTDTQYF. The DNA for the CDR3 is TGTGCCAGCAGCTCAGCGGGGGGAACCACAGATACGCAGTATTTT. J is TRBJ2-3 and V is TRBV2; TRBD2 agrees at 9 bases. The germline gives CDR1 SNHLY, CDR2 FYNNEI. The CDR3 length is 15 residues. J lost 2 bases, V lost 6 bases, and 6 bases had no gene match.